The table lists the clone carrying this TCR beta chain with a count of one. The data originate from a study of blood T cell repertoires in COVID-19. Turning to the study itself: The United States, Italy and Spain provided the acute and convalescent COVID-19 samples. PBMCs, B-cell-depleted T cells, or T cells provided the cDNA or gDNA that made up the material.

Authors' data handling: Nucleated cell counts were estimated from reference gene primer amplification. Produced via immunoSEQ multiplex PCR; TCRdb's table is partial and in-frame only. V, J and clone size reflect that table, while D and trimming were determined from the DNA. The data contain 150,000 to 200,000 clones, 88% of them singletons. The CDR3 extends over 13 amino acids. V was trimmed by 5 bases and J by 7 bases, leaving 15 bases between them. Germline CDR1 SGHRS, CDR2 YFSETQ. Sequencing was carried out using peripheral blood. The gene calls are TRBV5-1 and TRBJ1-1; perhaps TRBD1 as D (6 bases). The clonotype was recovered from a human donor in a cohort sampled during active COVID-19. CDR3 protein: CASSEQGDFEAFF. CDR3 DNA: TGCGCCAGCAGTGAACAGGGAGACTTTGAAGCTTTCTTT.